This T cell receptor beta chain was identified in a study of cytomegalovirus exposure and HLA in healthy donors. The PCR had 60 Vbeta and 13 Jbeta primers. The repertoire was sequenced with immunoSEQ multiplex PCR; TCRdb's copy has only in-frame clones and lacks some. In the table there are about 130,000 clones, roughly four fifths of which are singletons. This clone was observed a few times. The CDR3 loop spans 16 amino acids. V trimming: 5 bases; J trimming: 2 bases; junction bases outside the gene matches: 9. Germline V gene lookup returns CDR1 SGHTA and CDR2 FQGTGA. The sample comprised PBMCs. The receptor comes from a woman aged 50 to 60 in good health and CMV-seronegative. The chain has TRBV7-3 and TRBJ2-3; 8 bases match TRBD2. The CDR3 region has the DNA TGTGCCAGCAGCCGAGAAGCGGGAGTGAACACAGATACGCAGTATTTT. It codes for CASSREAGVNTDTQYF. The full variable domain, in which reference TRBV7-3 and TRBJ2-3 provide the parts outside the CDR3, is GAGVSQTPSNKVTEKGKYVELRCDPISGHTALYWYRQSLGQGPEFLIYFQGTGAADDSGLPNDRFFAVRPEGSVSTLKIQRTERGDSAVYLCASSREAGVNTDTQYFGPGTRLTVL.